These T cell receptor beta chains were read from a single sample in a study of T cell changes during pregnancy in multiple sclerosis. Here immunoSEQ multiplex PCR was the method, and the copy in TCRdb shows in-frame clones only, minus some. The data contain tens of thousands of clones, about 92% of them singletons. This sample comprised CD4+ T cells from peripheral blood mononuclear cells, obtained in the third trimester of pregnancy. The receptors derive from a female donor with multiple sclerosis, enrolled in a pregnancy study. Both conserved end residues are part of each CDR3. Fields, in order: V gene, clone size, D gene, J gene, CDR3 protein, CDR3 DNA. The D gene is left open where the match is weak. Some rows have no size entry. The others give once, few or many, or a class for an expanded clone.

TRBV7-6	-	-	TRBJ2-5	CASSGTGALETQYF	TGTGCCAGCAGCGGGACGGGAGCGCTCGAGACCCAGTACTTC
TRBV6-1	once	TRBD1	TRBJ2-1	CATQRTGYNEQFF	TGTGCCACCCAGCGGACAGGGTACAATGAGCAGTTCTTC
TRBV9	-	-	TRBJ1-1	CASSVGSRDTEAFF	TGTGCCAGCAGCGTAGGATCTCGAGACACTGAAGCTTTCTTT
TRBV7-2	-	TRBD2	TRBJ2-5	CASSLRGAGGGETQYF	TGTGCCAGCAGCTTAAGAGGAGCGGGGGGGGGAGAGACCCAGTACTTC
TRBV5-1	-	TRBD2	TRBJ2-5	CASSSSSGSQETQYF	TGCGCCAGCAGCTCGTCTAGCGGGAGTCAAGAGACCCAGTACTTC
TRBV19	-	-	TRBJ1-1	CASSLGRRTEAFF	TGTGCCAGTAGTTTGGGCCGCAGGACTGAAGCTTTCTTT
TRBV28	once	-	TRBJ2-2	CASSLLAGELFF	TGTGCCAGCAGTTTACTTGCCGGGGAGCTGTTTTTT
TRBV4-2	-	-	TRBJ1-2	CASSQGQATNYGYTF	TGTGCCAGCAGCCAAGGACAGGCCACTAACTATGGCTACACCTTC
TRBV4-1	-	-	TRBJ2-1	CASSQAGIEQFF	TGCGCCAGCAGCCAAGCAGGGATCGAGCAGTTCTTC
TRBV6-1	-	-	TRBJ1-5	CASRPTDQPQHF	TGTGCCAGCAGACCGACAGACCAGCCCCAGCATTTT
TRBV2	-	TRBD2	TRBJ2-1	CASRLAEAGEQFF	TGTGCCAGCAGGCTAGCGGAGGCGGGGGAGCAGTTCTTC
TRBV5-1	-	TRBD1	TRBJ2-4	CASKEGGQNIQYF	TGCGCCAGCAAAGAAGGGGGCCAAAACATTCAGTACTTC
TRBV4-2	few	TRBD2	TRBJ2-7	CASSQDTRLAGGNYEQYF	TGTGCCAGCAGCCAAGATACACGACTAGCGGGGGGTAACTACGAGCAGTACTTC
TRBV19	-	TRBD1	TRBJ1-5	CASSPLRTGGYSNQPQHF	TGTGCCAGTAGTCCCCTAAGGACAGGGGGCTATAGCAATCAGCCCCAGCATTTT
TRBV5-5	-	-	TRBJ1-3	CASSFPTDRVSGNTIYF	TGTGCCAGCAGCTTTCCGACCGACAGAGTCTCTGGAAACACCATATATTTT
TRBV4-3	-	TRBD1	TRBJ2-6	CASSPGQGARGANVLTF	TGCGCCAGCAGCCCTGGACAGGGGGCGCGAGGGGCCAACGTCCTGACTTTC
TRBV7-9	-	-	TRBJ1-5	CASSLGGDNQPQHF	TGTGCCAGCAGCTTGGGGGGTGACAATCAGCCCCAGCATTTT
TRBV4-1	-	-	TRBJ1-2	CASSQDLAGNYGYTF	TGCGCCAGCAGCCAAGATCTCGCAGGGAACTATGGCTACACCTTC
TRBV7-2	-	-	TRBJ2-7	CASSLREFYEQYF	TGTGCCAGCAGCTTAAGAGAGTTCTACGAGCAGTACTTC
TRBV7-2	-	-	TRBJ1-2	CASSLRGLDYGYTF	TGTGCCAGCAGCTTAAGGGGGTTAGACTATGGCTACACCTTC
TRBV6-5	-	-	TRBJ2-3	CASSYGAHTDTQYF	TGTGCCAGCAGTTACGGGGCCCACACAGATACGCAGTATTTT
TRBV30	once	TRBD1	TRBJ1-1	CAGIHRGHMNTEAFF	TGTGCCGGGATCCACAGGGGTCACATGAACACTGAAGCTTTCTTT
TRBV11-3	-	TRBD1	TRBJ2-1	CASSLGYDRGSYNEQFF	TGTGCCAGCAGCTTAGGCTATGACAGGGGCTCCTACAATGAGCAGTTCTTC
TRBV5-1	-	-	TRBJ2-5	CASSLGGKETQYF	TGCGCCAGCAGCTTGGGCGGGAAGGAGACCCAGTACTTC
TRBV2	-	TRBD1	TRBJ1-2	CASRGQGYGYTF	TGTGCCAGCCGCGGACAGGGCTATGGCTACACCTTC
TRBV6-1	-	TRBD1	TRBJ1-2	CASSEGTAGYTF	TGTGCCAGCAGTGAGGGGACAGCTGGCTACACCTTC
TRBV5-1	-	TRBD1	TRBJ1-2	CASSSGQPQVGYTF	TGCGCCAGCAGCTCGGGACAGCCCCAAGTCGGCTACACCTTC
TRBV5-4	once	-	TRBJ2-1	CASSFARTGNEQFF	TGTGCCAGCAGCTTCGCAAGGACTGGTAATGAGCAGTTCTTC
TRBV4-2	-	TRBD1	TRBJ1-1	CASSHRQGANPEAFF	TGTGCCAGCAGCCATAGACAGGGGGCGAACCCTGAAGCTTTCTTT
TRBV6-5	-	TRBD2	TRBJ2-1	CASSYRGGGARNEQFF	TGTGCCAGCAGCTACAGGGGCGGGGGGGCCAGAAATGAGCAGTTCTTC
TRBV6-6	-	TRBD2	TRBJ2-7	CASSITGGLAAYEQYF	TGTGCCAGCAGTATCACGGGCGGGCTAGCGGCCTACGAGCAGTACTTC
TRBV4-3	-	-	TRBJ2-7	CASSQARDYEQYF	TGCGCCAGCAGCCAAGCGAGGGACTACGAGCAGTACTTC
TRBV11-2	-	TRBD1	TRBJ2-7	CASSFRDSSYEQYF	TGTGCCAGCAGCTTCCGGGACAGCTCCTACGAGCAGTACTTC
TRBV7-2	-	TRBD1	TRBJ2-3	CASSFAGTGGDTQYF	TGTGCCAGCAGCTTCGCCGGGACAGGGGGAGATACGCAGTATTTT
TRBV7-3	-	TRBD2	TRBJ2-7	CASSSPGLPTLEQYF	TGTGCCAGCAGCTCCCCGGGACTACCGACGCTCGAGCAGTACTTC
TRBV21-1	-	-	TRBJ1-2	CASSKVDRDRNYGYTF	TGTGCCAGCAGCAAAGTGGACAGGGATCGAAACTATGGCTACACCTTC
TRBV27	-	-	TRBJ2-7	CASSLQGGEQYF	TGTGCCAGCAGTCTACAGGGCGGGGAGCAGTACTTC
TRBV7-2	-	-	TRBJ2-3	CASSLAWTADSTQYF	TGTGCCAGCAGCTTAGCGTGGACAGCGGACAGTACGCAGTATTTT
TRBV29-1	-	TRBD2	TRBJ2-5	CSAGGRQETQYF	TGCAGCGCGGGGGGTCGGCAGGAGACCCAGTACTTC
TRBV6-1	-	-	TRBJ2-7	CASSDHYEQYF	TGTGCCAGCAGTGACCATTACGAGCAGTACTTC
TRBV7-9	-	TRBD1	TRBJ2-7	CASSLPLRGPKVEQYF	TGTGCCAGCAGCTTGCCCCTCAGGGGGCCTAAGGTCGAGCAGTACTTC
TRBV28	-	-	TRBJ1-1	CASHTVMNTEAFF	TGTGCCAGCCATACAGTTATGAACACTGAAGCTTTCTTT
TRBV7-2	-	-	TRBJ2-7	CASSLAEEFYEQYF	TGTGCCAGCAGCTTAGCGGAGGAGTTCTACGAGCAGTACTTC
TRBV5-1	-	-	TRBJ1-4	CASSPPRPRGLNEKLFF	TGCGCCAGCAGCCCGCCGAGGCCCAGGGGTTTAAATGAAAAACTGTTTTTT
TRBV7-3	-	-	TRBJ2-7	CASSLRGSYEQYF	TGTGCCAGCAGCTTAAGAGGCTCCTACGAGCAGTACTTC
TRBV19	-	TRBD1	TRBJ1-3	CATETTGRQNTIYF	TGTGCCACTGAGACGACAGGGAGGCAAAACACCATATATTTT
TRBV18	once	TRBD2	TRBJ2-7	CASSQLADSYEQYF	TGTGCCAGCTCACAACTAGCGGACTCCTACGAGCAGTACTTC
TRBV2	-	-	TRBJ2-5	CASSEPRGETQYF	TGTGCCAGCAGTGAGCCCAGAGGGGAGACCCAGTACTTC
TRBV6-5	-	-	TRBJ2-2	CASRLTRGGELFF	TGTGCCAGCAGGCTAACCCGGGGCGGGGAGCTGTTTTTT
TRBV29-1	-	TRBD1	TRBJ1-5	CSVSDRVDQPQHF	TGCAGCGTTTCAGACAGGGTAGATCAGCCCCAGCATTTT
TRBV27	-	-	TRBJ1-1	CASSTAGGANTEAFF	TGTGCCAGCAGTACTGCTGGGGGGGCGAACACTGAAGCTTTCTTT
TRBV5-5	-	TRBD2	TRBJ2-5	CASSVSGTSGRETQYF	TGTGCCAGCAGCGTTTCCGGGACTAGCGGCAGAGAGACCCAGTACTTC